Described below is a single T cell receptor (beta chain) sequence and its context. Antigen unknown. These data belong to a study of B cell selection in AIRE deficiency. Study-wide results and limits: Healthy donors alone shared 30% to 35% of approximately 3,500 Treg sequences; patients alone roughly 10%. Patient Tconv and Treg cells showed healthy-like TCRBV usage, CDR3 length, diversity. Patient Tconv cells held about 30% of Treg sequences shared by healthy donors.

Germline CDR1 reads SEHNR; CDR2 reads FQNEAQ (reference sequence). This CDR3 is 15 amino acids long. Trimming left V 5 bases short and J 2 bases short, with 13 bases between. In the authors' workflow: Pooled conventional T cells gave about 11x10^4 patient and 13.4x10^4 donor TCRbeta sequences. TCRdb keeps only in-frame clones here, not all; method: immunoSEQ multiplex PCR. The DNA was the basis for D and trimming; V, J and clone size are from that table. The repertoire includes about 25,000 clones, 90% to 98% of them detected once, and approximately 0.21% sits in the top ten. CD4+CD127+ cells were sorted as the conventional CD4 T cells.

This sequence joins TRBV7-9 and TRBJ1-3, with a tentative D call TRBD1 (6 bases). This receptor was taken from a human donor in good health. Sample: CD4+CD127+ conventional T cells sorted from PBMCs. The CDR3 reads CASSVEQGAGNTIYF. CDR3 DNA sequence: TGTGCCAGCAGCGTCGAACAGGGAGCTGGAAACACCATATATTTT.